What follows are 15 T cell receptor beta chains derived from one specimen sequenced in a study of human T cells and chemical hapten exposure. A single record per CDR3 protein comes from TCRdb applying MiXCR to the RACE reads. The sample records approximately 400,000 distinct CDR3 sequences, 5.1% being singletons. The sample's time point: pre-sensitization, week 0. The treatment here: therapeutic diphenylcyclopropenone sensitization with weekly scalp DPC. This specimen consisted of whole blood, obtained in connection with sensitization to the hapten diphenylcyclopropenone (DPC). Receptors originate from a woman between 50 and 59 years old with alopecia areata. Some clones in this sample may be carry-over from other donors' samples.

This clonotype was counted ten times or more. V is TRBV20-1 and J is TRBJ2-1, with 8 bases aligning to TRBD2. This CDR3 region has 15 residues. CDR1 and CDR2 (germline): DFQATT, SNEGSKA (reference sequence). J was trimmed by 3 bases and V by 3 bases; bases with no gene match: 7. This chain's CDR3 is CSARVLADIYNEQFF. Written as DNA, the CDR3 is TGCAGTGCTAGGGTACTAGCGGACATCTACAATGAGCAGTTCTTC.

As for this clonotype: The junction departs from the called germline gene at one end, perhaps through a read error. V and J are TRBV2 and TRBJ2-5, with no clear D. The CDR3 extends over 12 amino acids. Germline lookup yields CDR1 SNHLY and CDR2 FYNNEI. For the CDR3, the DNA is TGTGCCAGCAGTGAACATCAAGAGACCCAGAACTTC. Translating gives CASSEHQETQNF.

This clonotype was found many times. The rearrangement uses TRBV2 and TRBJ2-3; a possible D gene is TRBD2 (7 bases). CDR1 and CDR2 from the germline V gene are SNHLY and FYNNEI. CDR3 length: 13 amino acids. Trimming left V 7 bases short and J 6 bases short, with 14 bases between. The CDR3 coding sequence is TGTGCCAGCAATGGGGGGGCTGGGGATACGCAGTATTTT. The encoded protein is CASNGGAGDTQYF.

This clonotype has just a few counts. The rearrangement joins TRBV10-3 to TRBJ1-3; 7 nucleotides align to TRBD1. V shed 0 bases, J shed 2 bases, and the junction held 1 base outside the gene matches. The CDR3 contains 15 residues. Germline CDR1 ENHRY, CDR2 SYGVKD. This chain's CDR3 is CAISESTGAGNTIYF. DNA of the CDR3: TGTGCCATCAGTGAGTCTACAGGGGCTGGAAACACCATATATTTT.

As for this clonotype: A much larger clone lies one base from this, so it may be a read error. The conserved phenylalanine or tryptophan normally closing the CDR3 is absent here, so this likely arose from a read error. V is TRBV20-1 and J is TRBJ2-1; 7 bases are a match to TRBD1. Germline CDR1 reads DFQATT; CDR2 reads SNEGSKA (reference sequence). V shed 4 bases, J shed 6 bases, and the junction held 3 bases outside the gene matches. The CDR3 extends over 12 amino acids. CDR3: CSAIPGGNEQFL. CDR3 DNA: TGCAGTGCTATTCCAGGGGGCAATGAGCAGTTCCTC.

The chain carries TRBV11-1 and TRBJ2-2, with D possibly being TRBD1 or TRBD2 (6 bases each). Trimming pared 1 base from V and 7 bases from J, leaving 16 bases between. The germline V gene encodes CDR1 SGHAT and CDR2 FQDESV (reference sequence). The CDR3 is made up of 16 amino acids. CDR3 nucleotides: TGTGCCAGCAGCTTAGGCACCGGGGGCGCTTACGGGGAGCTGTTTTTT. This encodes CASSLGTGGAYGELFF. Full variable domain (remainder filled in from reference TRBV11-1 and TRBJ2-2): EAEVAQSPRYKITEKSQAVAFWCDPISGHATLYWYRQILGQGPELLVQFQDESVVDDSQLPKDRFSAERLKGVDSTLKIQPAELGDSAMYLCASSLGTGGAYGELFFGEGSRLTVL.

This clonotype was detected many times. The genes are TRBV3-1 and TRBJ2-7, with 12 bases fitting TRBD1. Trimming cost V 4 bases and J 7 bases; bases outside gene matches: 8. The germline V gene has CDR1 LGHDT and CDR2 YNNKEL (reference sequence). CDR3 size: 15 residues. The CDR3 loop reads CASSPGTGGSLEQYF. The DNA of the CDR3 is TGTGCCAGCAGCCCCGGGACAGGGGGCTCGTTAGAGCAGTACTTC.

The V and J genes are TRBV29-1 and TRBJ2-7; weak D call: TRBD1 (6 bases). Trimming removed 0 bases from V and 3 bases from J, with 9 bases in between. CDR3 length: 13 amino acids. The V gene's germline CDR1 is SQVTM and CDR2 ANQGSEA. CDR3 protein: CSVEETGNYEQYF. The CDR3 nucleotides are TGCAGCGTTGAAGAGACAGGAAACTACGAGCAGTACTTC.

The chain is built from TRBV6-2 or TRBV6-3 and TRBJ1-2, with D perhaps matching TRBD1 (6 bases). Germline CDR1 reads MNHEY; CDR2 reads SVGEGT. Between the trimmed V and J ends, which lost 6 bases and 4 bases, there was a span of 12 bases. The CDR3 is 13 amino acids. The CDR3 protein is CASSSGTPYGYTF. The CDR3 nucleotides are TGTGCCAGCAGCTCCGGGACACCCTATGGCTACACCTTC.

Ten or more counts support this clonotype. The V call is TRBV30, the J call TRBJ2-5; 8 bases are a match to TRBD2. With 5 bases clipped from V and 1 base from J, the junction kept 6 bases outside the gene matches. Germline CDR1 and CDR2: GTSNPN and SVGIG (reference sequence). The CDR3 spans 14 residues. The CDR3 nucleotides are TGTGCCTGGGACCGTAGCGGGATCCAAGAGACCCAGTACTTC. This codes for CAWDRSGIQETQYF.

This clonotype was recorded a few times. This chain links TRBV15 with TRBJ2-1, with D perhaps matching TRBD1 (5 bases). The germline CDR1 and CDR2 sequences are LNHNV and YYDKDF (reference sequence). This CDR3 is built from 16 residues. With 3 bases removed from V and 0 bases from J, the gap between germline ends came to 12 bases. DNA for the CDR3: TGTGCCACCAGCAGTCACCAGGGTTACTCCTACAATGAGCAGTTCTTC. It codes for CATSSHQGYSYNEQFF.

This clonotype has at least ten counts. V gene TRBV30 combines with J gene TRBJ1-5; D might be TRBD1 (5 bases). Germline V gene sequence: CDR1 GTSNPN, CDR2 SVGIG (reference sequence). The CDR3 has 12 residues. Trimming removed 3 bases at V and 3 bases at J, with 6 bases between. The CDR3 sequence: CAWRTANQPQHF. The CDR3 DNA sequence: TGTGCCTGGAGGACAGCCAATCAGCCCCAGCATTTT.

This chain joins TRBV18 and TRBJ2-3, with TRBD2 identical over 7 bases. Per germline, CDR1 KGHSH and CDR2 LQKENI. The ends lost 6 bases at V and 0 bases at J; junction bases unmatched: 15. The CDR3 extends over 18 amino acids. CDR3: CASSLQNRGRGSTDTQYF. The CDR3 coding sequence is TGTGCCAGCTCCCTCCAGAATCGGGGGAGGGGTAGCACAGATACGCAGTATTTT.

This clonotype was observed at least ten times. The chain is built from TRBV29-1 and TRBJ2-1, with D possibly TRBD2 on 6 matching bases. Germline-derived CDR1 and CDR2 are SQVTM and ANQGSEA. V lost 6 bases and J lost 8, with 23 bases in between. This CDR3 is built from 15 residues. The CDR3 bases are TGCAGCGTGCATCCCGGGACTGGGATTTTCGATGAGCAGTTCTTC. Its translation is CSVHPGTGIFDEQFF.

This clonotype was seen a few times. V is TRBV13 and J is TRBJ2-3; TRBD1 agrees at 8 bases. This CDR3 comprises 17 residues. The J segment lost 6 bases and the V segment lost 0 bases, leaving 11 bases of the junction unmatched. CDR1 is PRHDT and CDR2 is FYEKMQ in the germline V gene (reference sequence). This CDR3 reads CASSLGVAGGGMDTQYF. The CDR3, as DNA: TGTGCCAGCAGCTTAGGAGTTGCAGGGGGCGGCATGGATACGCAGTATTTT. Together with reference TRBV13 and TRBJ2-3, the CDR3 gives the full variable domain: AAGVIQSPRHLIKEKRETATLKCYPIPRHDTVYWYQQGPGQDPQFLISFYEKMQSDKGSIPDRFSAQQFSDYHSELNMSSLELGDSALYFCASSLGVAGGGMDTQYFGPGTRLTVL.